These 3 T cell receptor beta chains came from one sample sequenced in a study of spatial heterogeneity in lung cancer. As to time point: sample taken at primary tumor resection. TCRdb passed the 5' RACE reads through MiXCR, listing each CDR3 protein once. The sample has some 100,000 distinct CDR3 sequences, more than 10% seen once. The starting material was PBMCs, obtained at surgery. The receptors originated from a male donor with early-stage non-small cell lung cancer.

The CDR3 reads CASSWGPGTEAFF. The CDR3 nucleotides are TGTGCCAGCAGCTGGGGTCCGGGCACTGAAGCTTTCTTT. The chain recombines TRBV5-6 with TRBJ1-1; D is uncertain. The CDR3 totals 13 residues. V dropped 3 bases and J dropped 4 bases, with 10 bases sitting between them. Germline assignment: CDR1 SGHDT and CDR2 YYEEEE.

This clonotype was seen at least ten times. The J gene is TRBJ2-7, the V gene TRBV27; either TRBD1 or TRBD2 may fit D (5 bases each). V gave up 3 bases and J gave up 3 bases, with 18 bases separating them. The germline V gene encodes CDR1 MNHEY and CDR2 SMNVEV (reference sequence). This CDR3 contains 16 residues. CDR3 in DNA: TGTGCCAGCAGTTTTAAATTGGGGGAGCTGGGCTACGAGCAGTACTTC. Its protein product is CASSFKLGELGYEQYF.

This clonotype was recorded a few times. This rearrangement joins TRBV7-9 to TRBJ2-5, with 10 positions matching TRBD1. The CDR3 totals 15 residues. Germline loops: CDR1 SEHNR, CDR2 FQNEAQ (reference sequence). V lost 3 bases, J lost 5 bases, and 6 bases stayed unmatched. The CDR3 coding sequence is TGTGCCAGCAGCTTTCCAGGGACAGGGGTCGAGACCCAGTACTTC. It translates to CASSFPGTGVETQYF.